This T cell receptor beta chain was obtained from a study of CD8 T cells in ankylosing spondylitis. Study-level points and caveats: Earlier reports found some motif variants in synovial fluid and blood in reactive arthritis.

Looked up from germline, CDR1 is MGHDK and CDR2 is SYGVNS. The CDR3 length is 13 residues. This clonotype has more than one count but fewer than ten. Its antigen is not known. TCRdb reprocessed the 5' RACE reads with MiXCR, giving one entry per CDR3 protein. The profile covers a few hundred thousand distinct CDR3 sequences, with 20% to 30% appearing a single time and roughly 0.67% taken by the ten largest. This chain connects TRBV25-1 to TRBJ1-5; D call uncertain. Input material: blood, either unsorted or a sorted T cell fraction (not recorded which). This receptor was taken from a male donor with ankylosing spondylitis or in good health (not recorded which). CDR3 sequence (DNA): TGTGTACCGACCCGCGGGAGCAATCAGCCCCAGCATTTT. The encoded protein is CVPTRGSNQPQHF.